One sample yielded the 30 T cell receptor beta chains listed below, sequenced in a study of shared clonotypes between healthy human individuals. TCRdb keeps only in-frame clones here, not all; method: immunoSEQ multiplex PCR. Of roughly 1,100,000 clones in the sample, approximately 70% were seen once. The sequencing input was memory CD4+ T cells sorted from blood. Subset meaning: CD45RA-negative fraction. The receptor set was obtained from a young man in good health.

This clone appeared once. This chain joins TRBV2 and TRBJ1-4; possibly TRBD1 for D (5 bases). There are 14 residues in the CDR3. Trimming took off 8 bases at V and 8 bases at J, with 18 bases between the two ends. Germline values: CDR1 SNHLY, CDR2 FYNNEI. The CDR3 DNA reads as TGTGCCAGCTGGGGAGGGGTCGGAGTGGAAAAACTGTTTTTT. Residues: CASWGGVGVEKLFF.

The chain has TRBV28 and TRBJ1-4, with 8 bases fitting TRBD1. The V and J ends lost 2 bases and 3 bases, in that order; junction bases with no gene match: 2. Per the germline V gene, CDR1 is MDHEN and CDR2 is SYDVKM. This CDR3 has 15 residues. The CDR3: CASSLPGQANEKLFF. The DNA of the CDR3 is TGTGCCAGCAGTTTACCGGGACAGGCTAATGAAAAACTGTTTTTT.

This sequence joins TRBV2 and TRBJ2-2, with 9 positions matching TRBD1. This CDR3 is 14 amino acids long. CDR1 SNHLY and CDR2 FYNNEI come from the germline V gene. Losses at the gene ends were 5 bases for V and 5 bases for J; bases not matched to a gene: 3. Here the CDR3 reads CASSPTGGTGELFF. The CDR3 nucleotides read TGTGCCAGCAGTCCGACAGGGGGTACCGGGGAGCTGTTTTTT. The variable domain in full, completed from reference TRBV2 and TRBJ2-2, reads EPEVTQTPSHQVTQMGQEVILRCVPISNHLYFYWYRQILGQKVEFLVSFYNNEISEKSEIFDDQFSVERPDGSNFTLKIRSTKLEDSAMYFCASSPTGGTGELFFGEGSRLTVL.

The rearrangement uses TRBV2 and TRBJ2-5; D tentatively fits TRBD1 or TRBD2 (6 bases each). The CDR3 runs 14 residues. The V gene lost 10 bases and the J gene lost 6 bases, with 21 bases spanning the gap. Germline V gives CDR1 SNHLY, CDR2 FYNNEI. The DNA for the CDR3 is TGTGCCACAGAACGACGGGGGCGCAGAAAGACCCAGTACTTC. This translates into CATERRGRRKTQYF. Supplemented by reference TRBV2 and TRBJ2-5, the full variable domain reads EPEVTQTPSHQVTQMGQEVILRCVPISNHLYFYWYRQILGQKVEFLVSFYNNEISEKSEIFDDQFSVERPDGSNFTLKIRSTKLEDSAMYFCATERRGRRKTQYFGPGTRLLVL.

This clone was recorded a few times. In DNA, the CDR3 is TGTGCCAGCAGACCCCCAGCGATAAACACCGGGGAGCTGTTTTTT. This gives the protein CASRPPAINTGELFF. The genes are TRBV7-9 and TRBJ2-2; the D is unclear. The CDR3 runs 15 residues. Trimming stripped 6 bases from V and 2 bases from J, with 13 bases between. Germline CDR1 SEHNR, CDR2 FQNEAQ (reference sequence).

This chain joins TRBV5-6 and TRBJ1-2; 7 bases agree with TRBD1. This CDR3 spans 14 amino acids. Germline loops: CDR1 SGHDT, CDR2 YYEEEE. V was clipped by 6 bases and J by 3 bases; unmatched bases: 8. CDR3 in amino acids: CASTLFDRDYGYTF. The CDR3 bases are TGTGCCAGCACCCTATTCGACAGGGACTATGGCTACACCTTC.

Written as DNA, the CDR3 is TGTGCCTGGAAATCCCAGGGCCGGGGGACCCTAAATGGCTACACCTTC. As protein: CAWKSQGRGTLNGYTF. The chain recombines TRBV30 with TRBJ1-2, with D possibly being TRBD1 (5 bases). The CDR3 spans 16 residues. The germline gives CDR1 GTSNPN, CDR2 SVGIG (reference sequence). V was pared by 4 bases and J by 6 bases, with 24 bases between.

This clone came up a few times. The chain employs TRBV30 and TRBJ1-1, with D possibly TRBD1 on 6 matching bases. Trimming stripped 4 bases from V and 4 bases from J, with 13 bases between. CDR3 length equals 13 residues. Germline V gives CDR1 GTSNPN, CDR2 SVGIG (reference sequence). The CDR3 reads CAWTQDRTTEAFF. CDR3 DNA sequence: TGTGCCTGGACCCAAGACAGGACCACTGAAGCTTTCTTT.

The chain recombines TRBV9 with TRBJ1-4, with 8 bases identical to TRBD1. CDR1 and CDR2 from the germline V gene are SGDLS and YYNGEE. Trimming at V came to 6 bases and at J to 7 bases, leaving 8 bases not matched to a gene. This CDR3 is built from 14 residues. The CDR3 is CASTAAQGGEKLFF. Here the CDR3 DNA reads TGTGCCAGCACCGCTGCACAGGGGGGTGAAAAACTGTTTTTT.

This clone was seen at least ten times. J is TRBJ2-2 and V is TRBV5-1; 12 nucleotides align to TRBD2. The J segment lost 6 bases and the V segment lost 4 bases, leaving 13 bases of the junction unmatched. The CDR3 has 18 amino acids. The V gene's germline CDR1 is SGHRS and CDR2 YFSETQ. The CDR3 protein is CASSPVGKTSGSSGELFF. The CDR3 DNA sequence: TGCGCCAGCAGCCCCGTGGGAAAGACTAGCGGGAGTTCCGGGGAGCTGTTTTTT.

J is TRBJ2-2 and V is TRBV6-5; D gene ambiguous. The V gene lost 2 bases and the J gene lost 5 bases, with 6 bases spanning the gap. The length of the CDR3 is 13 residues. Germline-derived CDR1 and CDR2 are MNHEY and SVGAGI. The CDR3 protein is CASSYAPTGELFF. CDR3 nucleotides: TGTGCCAGCAGTTACGCCCCGACCGGGGAGCTGTTTTTT.

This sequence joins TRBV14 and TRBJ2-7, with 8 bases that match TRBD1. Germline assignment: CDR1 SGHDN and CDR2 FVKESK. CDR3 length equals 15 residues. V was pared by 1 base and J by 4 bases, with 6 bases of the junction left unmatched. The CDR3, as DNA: TGTGCCAGCAGCCAAGTGACAGGGGCGGTATACGAGCAGTACTTC. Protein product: CASSQVTGAVYEQYF.

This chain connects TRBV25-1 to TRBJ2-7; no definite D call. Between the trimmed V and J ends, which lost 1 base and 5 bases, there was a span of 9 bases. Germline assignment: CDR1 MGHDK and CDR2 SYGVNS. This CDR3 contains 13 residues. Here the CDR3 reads CASSELDRDEQYF. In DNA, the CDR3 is TGTGCCAGCAGTGAATTAGACCGGGACGAGCAGTACTTC.

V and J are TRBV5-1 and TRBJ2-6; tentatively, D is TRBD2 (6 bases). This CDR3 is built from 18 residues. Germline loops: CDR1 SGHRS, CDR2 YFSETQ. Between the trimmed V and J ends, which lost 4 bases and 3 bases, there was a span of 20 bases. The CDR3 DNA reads TGCGCCAGCAGCCTTGGAGCGGCGGGGTCGGTTGGGGCCAACGTCCTGACTTTC. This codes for CASSLGAAGSVGANVLTF.

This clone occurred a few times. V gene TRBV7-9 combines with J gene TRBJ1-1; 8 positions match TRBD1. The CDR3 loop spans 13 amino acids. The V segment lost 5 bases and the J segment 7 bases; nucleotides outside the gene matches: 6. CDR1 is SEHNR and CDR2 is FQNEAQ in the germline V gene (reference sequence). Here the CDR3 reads CASSKTGVSEAFF. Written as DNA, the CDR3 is TGTGCCAGCAGCAAGACAGGGGTCAGTGAAGCTTTCTTT.

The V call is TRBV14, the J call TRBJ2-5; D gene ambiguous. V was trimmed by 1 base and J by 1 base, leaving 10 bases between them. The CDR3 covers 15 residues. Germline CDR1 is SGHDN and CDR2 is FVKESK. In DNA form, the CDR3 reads TGTGCCAGCAGCCAAGCTCAGAGCCCCCAAGAGACCCAGTACTTC. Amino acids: CASSQAQSPQETQYF.

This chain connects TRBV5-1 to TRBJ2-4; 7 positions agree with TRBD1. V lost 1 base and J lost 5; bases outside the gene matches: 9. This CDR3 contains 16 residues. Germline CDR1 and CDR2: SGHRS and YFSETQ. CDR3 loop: CASSLPRTGRENIQYF. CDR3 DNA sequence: TGCGCCAGCAGCTTGCCTCGGACAGGAAGGGAAAACATTCAGTACTTC.

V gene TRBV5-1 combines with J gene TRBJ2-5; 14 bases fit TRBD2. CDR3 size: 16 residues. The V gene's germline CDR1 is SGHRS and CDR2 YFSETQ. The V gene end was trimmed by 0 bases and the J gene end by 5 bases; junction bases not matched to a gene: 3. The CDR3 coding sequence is TGCGCCAGCAGCTTGGCCCGGACTAGCGGGGGGGAGACCCAGTACTTC. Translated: CASSLARTSGGETQYF.

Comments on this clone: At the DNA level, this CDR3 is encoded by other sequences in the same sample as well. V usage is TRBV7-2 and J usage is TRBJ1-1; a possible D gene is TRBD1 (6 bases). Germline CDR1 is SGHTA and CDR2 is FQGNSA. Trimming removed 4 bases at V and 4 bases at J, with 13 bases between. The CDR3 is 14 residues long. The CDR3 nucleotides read TGTGCCAGCAGCTCAACAGGGCTCAGCACTGAAGCTTTCTTT. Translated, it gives CASSSTGLSTEAFF. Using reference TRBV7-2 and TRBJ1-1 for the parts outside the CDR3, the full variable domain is GAGVSQSPSNKVTEKGKDVELRCDPISGHTALYWYRQSLGQGLEFLIYFQGNSAPDKSGLPSDRFSAERTGGSVSTLTIQRTQQEDSAVYLCASSSTGLSTEAFFGQGTRLTVV.

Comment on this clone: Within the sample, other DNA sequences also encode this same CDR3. The CDR3 is CSARTGTEAFF. CDR3 coding DNA: TGCAGTGCTAGAACAGGGACTGAAGCTTTCTTT. The rearrangement links TRBV20-1 to TRBJ1-1, with TRBD1 as a possible D gene (6 bases). The CDR3 loop spans 11 amino acids. Trimming left V 2 bases short and J 5 bases short, with 6 bases between. CDR1 is DFQATT, CDR2 SNEGSKA, per germline (reference sequence).

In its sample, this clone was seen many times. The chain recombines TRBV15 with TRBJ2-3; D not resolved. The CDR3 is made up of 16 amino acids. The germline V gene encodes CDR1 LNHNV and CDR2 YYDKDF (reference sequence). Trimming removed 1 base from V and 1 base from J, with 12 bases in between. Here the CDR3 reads CATSRAARWGTDTQYF. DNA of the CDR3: TGTGCCACCAGCAGAGCCGCTCGGTGGGGCACAGATACGCAGTATTTT.

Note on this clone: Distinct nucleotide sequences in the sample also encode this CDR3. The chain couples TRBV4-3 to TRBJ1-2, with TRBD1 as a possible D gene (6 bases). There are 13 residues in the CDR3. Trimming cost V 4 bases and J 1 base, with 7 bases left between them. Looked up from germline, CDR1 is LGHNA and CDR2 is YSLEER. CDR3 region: CASSPRGNYGYTF. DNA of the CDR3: TGCGCCAGCAGCCCCAGGGGTAACTATGGCTACACCTTC.

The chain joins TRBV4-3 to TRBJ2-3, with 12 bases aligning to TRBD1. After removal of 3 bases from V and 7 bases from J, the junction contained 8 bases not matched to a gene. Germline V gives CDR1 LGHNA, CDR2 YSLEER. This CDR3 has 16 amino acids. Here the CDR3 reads CASSHEGTGGLNTQYF. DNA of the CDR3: TGCGCCAGCAGCCACGAAGGGACAGGGGGCTTGAATACGCAGTATTTT.

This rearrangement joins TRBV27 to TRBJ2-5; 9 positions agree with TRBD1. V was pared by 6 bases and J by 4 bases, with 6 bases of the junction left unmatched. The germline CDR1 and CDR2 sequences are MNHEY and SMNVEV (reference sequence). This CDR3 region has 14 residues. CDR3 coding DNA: TGTGCCAGCAGACAGAGACAGGGGGTAGAGACCCAGTACTTC. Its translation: CASRQRQGVETQYF.

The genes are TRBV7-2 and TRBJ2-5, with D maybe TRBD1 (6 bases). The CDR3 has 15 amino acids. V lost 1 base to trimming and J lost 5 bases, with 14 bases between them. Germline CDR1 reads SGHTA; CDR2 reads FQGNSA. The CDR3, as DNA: TGTGCCAGCAGCTTAGAAGGGGCAGGGGCCGAGACCCAGTACTTC. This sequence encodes CASSLEGAGAETQYF.

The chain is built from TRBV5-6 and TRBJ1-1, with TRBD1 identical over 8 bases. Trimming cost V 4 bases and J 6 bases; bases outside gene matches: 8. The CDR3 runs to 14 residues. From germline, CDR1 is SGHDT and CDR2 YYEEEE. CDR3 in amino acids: CASSKDRGSAEAFF. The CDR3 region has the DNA TGTGCCAGCAGCAAAGACAGGGGTAGCGCTGAAGCTTTCTTT.

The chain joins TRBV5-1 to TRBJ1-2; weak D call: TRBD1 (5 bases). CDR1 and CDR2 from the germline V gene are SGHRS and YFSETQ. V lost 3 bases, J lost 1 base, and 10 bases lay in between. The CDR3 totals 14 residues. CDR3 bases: TGCGCCAGCAGCTCGGGGCCAGGTAACTATGGCTACACCTTC. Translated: CASSSGPGNYGYTF. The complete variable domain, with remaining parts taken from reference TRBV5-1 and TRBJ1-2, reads KAGVTQTPRYLIKTRGQQVTLSCSPISGHRSVSWYQQTPGQGLQFLFEYFSETQRNKGNFPGRFSGRQFSNSRSEMNVSTLELGDSALYLCASSSGPGNYGYTFGSGTRLTVV.

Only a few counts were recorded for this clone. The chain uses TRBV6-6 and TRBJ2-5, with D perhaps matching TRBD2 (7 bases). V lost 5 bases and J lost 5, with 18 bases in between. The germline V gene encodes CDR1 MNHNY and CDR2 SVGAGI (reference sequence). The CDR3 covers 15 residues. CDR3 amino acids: CASSGGALWTETQYF. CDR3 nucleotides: TGTGCCAGCAGTGGGGGGGCTTTGTGGACGGAGACCCAGTACTTC.

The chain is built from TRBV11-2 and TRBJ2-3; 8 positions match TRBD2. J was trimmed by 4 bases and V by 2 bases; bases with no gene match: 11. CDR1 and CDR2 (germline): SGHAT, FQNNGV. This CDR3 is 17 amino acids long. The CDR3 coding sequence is TGTGCCAGCAGCTTAACGGGGGGGAGTTCGCACGCAGATACGCAGTATTTT. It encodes CASSLTGGSSHADTQYF.

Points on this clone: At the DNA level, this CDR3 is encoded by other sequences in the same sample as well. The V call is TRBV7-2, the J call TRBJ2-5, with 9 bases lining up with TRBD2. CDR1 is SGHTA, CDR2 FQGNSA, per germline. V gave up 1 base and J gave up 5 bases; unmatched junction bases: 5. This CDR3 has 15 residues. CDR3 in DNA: TGTGCCAGCAGCTTAGTGGCGGGAGGGTTGGAGACCCAGTACTTC. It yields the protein CASSLVAGGLETQYF.